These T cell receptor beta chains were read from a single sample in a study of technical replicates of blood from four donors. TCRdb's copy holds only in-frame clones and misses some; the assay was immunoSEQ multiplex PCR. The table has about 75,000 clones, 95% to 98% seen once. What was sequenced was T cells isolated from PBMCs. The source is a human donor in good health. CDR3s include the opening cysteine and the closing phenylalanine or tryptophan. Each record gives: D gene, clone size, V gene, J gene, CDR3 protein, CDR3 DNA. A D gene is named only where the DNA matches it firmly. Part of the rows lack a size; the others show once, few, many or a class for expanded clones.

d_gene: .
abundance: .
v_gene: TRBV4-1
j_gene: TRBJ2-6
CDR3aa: CASSQAQGSLFGANVLTF
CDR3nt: TGCGCCAGCAGCCAAGCCCAGGGAAGTCTATTTGGGGCCAACGTCCTGACTTTC

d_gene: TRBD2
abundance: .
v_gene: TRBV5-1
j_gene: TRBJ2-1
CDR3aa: CASSTGTIYNEQFF
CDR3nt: TGCGCCAGCAGCACGGGGACTATCTACAATGAGCAGTTCTTC

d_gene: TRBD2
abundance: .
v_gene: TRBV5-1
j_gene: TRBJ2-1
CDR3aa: CASSPGLADSYNEQFF
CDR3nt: TGCGCCAGCAGCCCGGGACTAGCGGACTCCTACAATGAGCAGTTCTTC

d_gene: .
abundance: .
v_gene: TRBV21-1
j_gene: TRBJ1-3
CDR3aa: CASDSRGWRSGNTIYF
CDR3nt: TGTGCCAGCGACTCCAGGGGGTGGAGGTCTGGAAACACCATATATTTT

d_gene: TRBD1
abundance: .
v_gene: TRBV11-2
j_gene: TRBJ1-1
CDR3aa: CASRTVRGQGKGNTEAFF
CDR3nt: TGTGCCAGCAGAACTGTCAGGGGGCAAGGGAAGGGGAACACTGAAGCTTTCTTT

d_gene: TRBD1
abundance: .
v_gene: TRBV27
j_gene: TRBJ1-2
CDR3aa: CASSLTGQAHGYTF
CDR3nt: TGTGCCAGCAGTTTAACTGGACAGGCACATGGCTACACCTTC

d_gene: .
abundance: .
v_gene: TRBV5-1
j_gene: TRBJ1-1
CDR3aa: CASSQAWANTEAFF
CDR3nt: TGCGCCAGCAGCCAGGCCTGGGCGAACACTGAAGCTTTCTTT

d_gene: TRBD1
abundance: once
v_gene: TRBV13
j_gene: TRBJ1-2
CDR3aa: CASSLTGSYGYTF
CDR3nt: TGTGCCAGCAGCCTGACAGGGAGCTATGGCTACACCTTC

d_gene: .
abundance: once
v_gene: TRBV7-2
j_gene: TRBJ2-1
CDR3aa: CASRPKKLASNEQFF
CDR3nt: TGTGCCAGCAGACCGAAAAAACTAGCCTCCAATGAGCAGTTCTTC

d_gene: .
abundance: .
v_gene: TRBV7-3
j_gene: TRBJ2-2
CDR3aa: CASRTSNTGELFF
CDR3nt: TGTGCCAGCAGGACTTCGAACACCGGGGAGCTGTTTTTT

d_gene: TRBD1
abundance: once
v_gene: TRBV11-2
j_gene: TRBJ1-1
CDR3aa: CASSKPWGQLNTEAFF
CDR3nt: TGTGCCAGCAGCAAACCTTGGGGACAGCTGAACACTGAAGCTTTCTTT

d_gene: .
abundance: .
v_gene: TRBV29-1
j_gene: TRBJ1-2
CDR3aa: CSVPGSYGYTF
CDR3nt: TGCAGCGTTCCAGGTAGCTATGGCTACACCTTC

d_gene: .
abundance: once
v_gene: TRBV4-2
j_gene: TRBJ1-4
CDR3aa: CASSQDWMGRGPKLYEKLFF
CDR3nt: TGTGCCAGCAGCCAGGACTGGATGGGGCGGGGTCCCAAACTTTATGAAAAACTGTTTTTT

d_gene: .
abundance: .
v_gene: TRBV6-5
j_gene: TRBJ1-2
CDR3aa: CASSDLTGNYGYTF
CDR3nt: TGTGCCAGCAGTGACCTTACAGGCAACTATGGCTACACCTTC

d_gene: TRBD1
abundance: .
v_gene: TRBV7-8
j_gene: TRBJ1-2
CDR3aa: CASSLDTGGRFLGYTF
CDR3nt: TGTGCCAGCAGCTTAGACACAGGGGGCCGGTTTCTAGGCTACACCTTC

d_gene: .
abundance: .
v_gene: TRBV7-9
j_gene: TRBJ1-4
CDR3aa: CASSLGTADEKLFF
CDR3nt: TGTGCCAGCAGCTTAGGGACAGCGGATGAAAAACTGTTTTTT

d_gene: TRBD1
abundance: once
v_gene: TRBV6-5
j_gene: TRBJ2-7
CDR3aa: CASSRGQVPYEQYF
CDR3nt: TGTGCCAGCAGCCGGGGACAGGTCCCCTACGAGCAGTACTTC

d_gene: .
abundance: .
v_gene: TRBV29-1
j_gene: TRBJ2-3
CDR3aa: CSVEGTSREITDTQYF
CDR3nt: TGCAGCGTTGAAGGGACTTCTCGGGAAATCACAGATACGCAGTATTTT

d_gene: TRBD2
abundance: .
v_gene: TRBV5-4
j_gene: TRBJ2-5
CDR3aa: CASSSGTSGGTQYF
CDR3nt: TGTGCCAGCAGCTCCGGGACTAGCGGGGGGACCCAGTACTTC

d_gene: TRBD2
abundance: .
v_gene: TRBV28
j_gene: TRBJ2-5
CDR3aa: CAIGLAARETQYF
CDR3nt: TGTGCCATTGGACTAGCGGCAAGAGAAACCCAGTACTTC

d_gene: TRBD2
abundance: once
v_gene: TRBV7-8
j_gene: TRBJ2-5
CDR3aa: CASSLGGRGGQETQYF
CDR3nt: TGTGCCAGCAGCTTAGGCGGGCGGGGGGGCCAAGAGACCCAGTACTTC

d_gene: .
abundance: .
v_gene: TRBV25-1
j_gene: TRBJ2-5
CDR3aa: CASRGGLETQYF
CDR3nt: TGTGCCAGCAGGGGGGGTTTAGAGACCCAGTACTTC

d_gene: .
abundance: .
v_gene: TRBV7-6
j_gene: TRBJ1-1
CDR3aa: CASSLRGGTEAFF
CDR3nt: TGTGCCAGCAGCCTCAGGGGAGGGACTGAAGCTTTCTTT

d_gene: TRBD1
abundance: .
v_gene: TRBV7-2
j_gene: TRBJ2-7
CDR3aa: CASSLEQGAWIDEQYF
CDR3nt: TGTGCCAGCAGCTTAGAGCAGGGGGCTTGGATCGACGAGCAGTACTTC

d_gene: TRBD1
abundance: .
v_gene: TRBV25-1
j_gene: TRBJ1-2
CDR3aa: CASTDRGYGYTF
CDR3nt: TGTGCCAGCACGGACAGGGGTTATGGCTACACCTTC

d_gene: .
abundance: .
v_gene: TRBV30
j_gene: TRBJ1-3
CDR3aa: CAWSAGSGNTIYF
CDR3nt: TGTGCCTGGAGTGCGGGGTCAGGAAACACCATATATTTT

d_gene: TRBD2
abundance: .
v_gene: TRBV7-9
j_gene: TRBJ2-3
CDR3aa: CASSRLAGGPGIGDTQYF
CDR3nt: TGTGCCAGCAGCCGACTAGCGGGAGGGCCGGGCATAGGAGATACGCAGTATTTT

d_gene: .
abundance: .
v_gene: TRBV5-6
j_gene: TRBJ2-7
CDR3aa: CASSLILTDYEQYF
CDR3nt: TGTGCCAGCAGCTTAATTTTAACAGACTACGAGCAGTACTTC

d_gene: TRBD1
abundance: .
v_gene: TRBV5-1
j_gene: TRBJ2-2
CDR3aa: CASSETGQNTGELFF
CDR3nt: TGCGCCAGCAGCGAGACAGGGCAAAACACCGGGGAGCTGTTTTTT